The 27 T cell receptor beta chains in this list originate from one sample, sequenced in a study of CD8+CD57+ T cells in acquired aplastic anemia. Investigators profiled TCR beta VDJ and CDR3 from genomic DNA template. TCRdb processed the reads anew with MiXCR; each CDR3 protein has one entry. The table shows 150,000 or so distinct CDR3 sequences, with 48% occurring only once. CD8+CD57+ cell expansion had been shown by flow cytometry in patients chosen for sequencing. Sequenced input: sorted CD4+, CD8+, or CD8+CD57+ T cells (not recorded which) from PBMCs. The receptor source for this set is a human donor with aplastic anemia.

This clonotype has just one count. The J gene is TRBJ1-3, the V gene TRBV3-1, with D perhaps TRBD1 (5 bases). Germline V gene lookup returns CDR1 LGHDT and CDR2 YNNKEL (reference sequence). This CDR3 contains 18 residues. Trimming took off 0 bases at V and 0 bases at J, with 15 bases between the two ends. The CDR3 sequence: CASSQEPREVDSGNTIYF. In DNA form, the CDR3 reads TGTGCCAGCAGCCAAGAGCCCAGGGAAGTCGACTCTGGAAACACCATATATTTT.

This clonotype was counted at least ten times. CDR3 loop: CASNLRAGQDTQYF. CDR3 nucleotide sequence: TGTGCCAGCAACCTAAGGGCAGGACAAGATACGCAGTATTTT. This chain links TRBV11-3 with TRBJ2-3; perhaps TRBD1 as D (5 bases). From germline, CDR1 is SGHNT and CDR2 YENEEA. This CDR3 has 14 residues. V lost 7 bases and J 5 bases, leaving 16 bases between the germline ends.

This chain's CDR3 is CASSLVGTGVTDTQYF. As DNA, the CDR3 is TGTGCCAGCAGCTTAGTAGGGACGGGAGTTACAGATACGCAGTATTTT. The chain links TRBV10-3 to TRBJ2-3, with TRBD2 as a possible D gene (6 bases). This CDR3 has 16 residues. V was clipped by 10 bases and J by 3 bases, with 23 bases between them. The germline V gene encodes CDR1 ENHRY and CDR2 SYGVKD.

This clonotype was found once. The genes are TRBV7-6 and TRBJ2-7, with D maybe TRBD1 (6 bases). The CDR3 is 14 residues long. Trimming removed 5 bases at V and 2 bases at J, with 13 bases between. Germline-derived CDR1 and CDR2 are SGHVS and FNYEAQ. CDR3 in amino acids: CASSQGTRPYEQYF. The CDR3 DNA reads as TGTGCCAGCAGCCAGGGGACACGACCCTACGAGCAGTACTTC.

This clonotype was seen ten or more times. The chain links TRBV14 to TRBJ2-7, with D possibly TRBD2 on 7 matching bases. The CDR3 runs to 15 residues. Trimming cost V 1 base and J 4 bases, with 14 bases left between them. In germline, CDR1 is SGHDN, CDR2 FVKESK. CDR3 DNA: TGTGCCAGCAGCCAAGGTAACAGGGAGGGATACGAGCAGTACTTC. This sequence encodes CASSQGNREGYEQYF.

The chain uses TRBV7-2 and TRBJ1-1; D is unresolved. Looked up from germline, CDR1 is SGHTA and CDR2 is FQGNSA. The CDR3 consists of 10 residues. Trimming stripped 5 bases from V and 10 bases from J, with 8 bases between. CDR3 amino acids: CASSPMPAFF. CDR3 in DNA: TGTGCCAGCAGCCCGATGCCAGCTTTCTTT.

The rearrangement uses TRBV19 and TRBJ2-2; TRBD2 might be the D (5 bases). Germline V CDR1 and CDR2: LNHDA, SQIVND (reference sequence). The V gene lost 5 bases and the J gene lost 5 bases, with 15 bases spanning the gap. The CDR3 is made up of 15 amino acids. CDR3 DNA: TGTGCCAGTAGTCCCCGGGGATTCCAGACCGGGGAGCTGTTTTTT. It encodes CASSPRGFQTGELFF.

J is TRBJ1-2 and V is TRBV9; D perhaps matches TRBD1 (6 bases). Germline CDR1 is SGDLS and CDR2 is YYNGEE. Trimming removed 2 bases at V and 7 bases at J, with 18 bases between. This CDR3 region has 15 residues. The CDR3 loop is CASSVDSSIQSGYTF. CDR3 DNA: TGTGCCAGCAGCGTGGACAGCTCCATTCAGAGTGGCTACACCTTC.

The table lists this clonotype with many counts. The chain links TRBV29-1 to TRBJ2-1; no clear D. The germline gives CDR1 SQVTM, CDR2 ANQGSEA. The CDR3 runs 14 residues. Trimming left V 1 base short and J 8 bases short, with 15 bases between. This CDR3 is CSVEGSEGNYEQFF. CDR3 DNA sequence: TGCAGCGTTGAAGGTAGTGAAGGGAACTATGAGCAGTTCTTC.

This chain uses TRBV27 with TRBJ2-7; TRBD1 agrees at 7 bases. CDR3 length equals 15 residues. Germline V gives CDR1 MNHEY, CDR2 SMNVEV (reference sequence). V shed 5 bases and J 7 bases; nucleotides not matched to a gene: 14. The CDR3 nucleotides read TGTGCCAGCAGTCCCCTGACAGGGTACCTCGGGGAGCAGTACTTC. Protein product: CASSPLTGYLGEQYF.

The sample holds a few counts of this clonotype. The V and J genes are TRBV6-5 and TRBJ1-5; D may be TRBD1 (6 bases). Trimming pared 2 bases from V and 6 bases from J, leaving 14 bases between. This CDR3 has 15 residues. CDR1 is MNHEY, CDR2 SVGAGI, per germline. The CDR3 reads CASSYVGGLGQPQHF. Here the CDR3 DNA reads TGTGCCAGCAGTTACGTCGGGGGGCTCGGTCAGCCCCAGCATTTT.

This clonotype was picked up many times. J is TRBJ1-5 and V is TRBV19; D is perhaps TRBD1 (5 bases). The V gene's germline CDR1 is LNHDA and CDR2 SQIVND (reference sequence). Deletions cut 3 bases from V and 0 bases from J, with 6 bases between. The CDR3 runs 14 residues. CDR3 nucleotides: TGTGCCAGTAGTATCGACAGTAGCAATCAGCCCCAGCATTTT. Its translation: CASSIDSSNQPQHF.

This clonotype turned up a few times. The chain couples TRBV7-6 to TRBJ1-6; D remains ambiguous. The germline gives CDR1 SGHVS, CDR2 FNYEAQ. The CDR3 is made up of 12 amino acids. The V and J ends lost 0 bases and 7 bases respectively, with 1 base between them. The CDR3 loop reads CASSLANSPLHF. CDR3 in DNA: TGTGCCAGCAGCTTAGCGAATTCACCCCTCCACTTT.

The chain combines TRBV29-1 with TRBJ2-3; the D gene is possibly TRBD2 (5 bases). CDR1 is SQVTM and CDR2 is ANQGSEA in the germline V gene. CDR3 size: 15 residues. Trimming took 1 base from V and 2 from J, leaving 13 bases between them. CDR3 region: CSVEGTRAPTDTQYF. The CDR3, as DNA: TGCAGCGTTGAAGGGACGAGGGCCCCCACAGATACGCAGTATTTT.

This clonotype was observed at least ten times. The chain carries TRBV6-5 and TRBJ2-7; D remains ambiguous. There are 14 residues in the CDR3. V was pared by 2 bases and J by 3 bases, with 11 bases between. Germline V gene data show CDR1 as MNHEY and CDR2 as SVGAGI. DNA for the CDR3: TGTGCCAGCAGTTACGGTGTTAATATCTACGAGCAGTACTTC. Its protein is CASSYGVNIYEQYF.

This rearrangement joins TRBV7-9 to TRBJ2-7, with unresolved D. V was cut by 1 base and J by 2 bases, with 6 bases left in between. The CDR3 has 13 amino acids. Germline values: CDR1 SEHNR, CDR2 FQNEAQ (reference sequence). DNA for the CDR3: TGTGCCAGCAGCTTAGAGGGTCCCTACGAGCAGTACTTC. It encodes CASSLEGPYEQYF.

As DNA, the CDR3 is TGTGCCTGGTCGACAGGGGCTAACAAGCAGTACTTC. Amino acid sequence: CAWSTGANKQYF. The chain has TRBV30 and TRBJ2-7, with 8 positions matching TRBD1. Losses at the gene ends were 5 bases for V and 8 bases for J; bases not matched to a gene: 8. The CDR3 is 12 amino acids. Germline lookup yields CDR1 GTSNPN and CDR2 SVGIG (reference sequence).

With regard to this clonotype: Likely a read error: the CDR3 ends without its conserved phenylalanine or tryptophan. The chain carries TRBV20-1 and TRBJ2-1, with D uncertain. Trimming removed 0 bases from V and 11 bases from J, with 8 bases in between. The CDR3 extends over 11 amino acids. Germline assignment: CDR1 DFQATT and CDR2 SNEGSKA (reference sequence). The CDR3 spells CSARDLSQQFL. DNA for the CDR3: TGCAGTGCTAGAGATCTGAGTCAGCAGTTCCTC.

This clonotype was seen only once. V gene TRBV5-1 combines with J gene TRBJ1-1; 8 bases agree with TRBD1. Germline CDR1 reads SGHRS; CDR2 reads YFSETQ. With V trimmed by 6 bases and J by 1 base, 5 bases remained unmatched. The CDR3 is 14 amino acids. In DNA form, the CDR3 reads TGCGCCAGCACTCCAGGGGGCCCGAACACTGAAGCTTTCTTT. Its protein is CASTPGGPNTEAFF. The full variable domain, rest sourced from reference TRBV5-1 and TRBJ1-1, is KAGVTQTPRYLIKTRGQQVTLSCSPISGHRSVSWYQQTPGQGLQFLFEYFSETQRNKGNFPGRFSGRQFSNSRSEMNVSTLELGDSALYLCASTPGGPNTEAFFGQGTRLTVV.

The V call is TRBV2, the J call TRBJ1-5; possibly TRBD1 for D (5 bases). Germline V gene data show CDR1 as SNHLY and CDR2 as FYNNEI. Trimming cost V 2 bases and J 3 bases, with 11 bases left between them. CDR3 length equals 15 residues. The CDR3 spells CASSESRALNQPQHF. The CDR3 nucleotides are TGTGCCAGCAGTGAAAGCAGGGCCCTCAATCAGCCCCAGCATTTT.

This clonotype has a handful of counts. The CDR3 protein is CSATARDGHRNEQFF. The CDR3 DNA sequence: TGCAGTGCCACGGCCCGGGACGGCCACAGGAATGAGCAGTTCTTC. This rearrangement joins TRBV20-1 to TRBJ2-1, with D tentatively TRBD1 or TRBD2 (5 bases each). V was pared by 6 bases and J by 7 bases, with 22 bases between. There are 15 residues in the CDR3. Germline-derived CDR1 and CDR2 are DFQATT and SNEGSKA (reference sequence).

This clonotype was found a few times. This sequence joins TRBV7-9 and TRBJ1-6; unclear D gene. The CDR3 is made up of 12 amino acids. The germline gives CDR1 SEHNR, CDR2 FQNEAQ (reference sequence). The V and J ends lost 2 bases and 5 bases respectively, with 1 base between them. CDR3 loop: CASSLNNSPLHF. Written as DNA, the CDR3 is TGTGCCAGCAGCTTAAATAATTCACCCCTCCACTTT.

This clonotype was seen at least ten times. The V gene is TRBV4-2, the J gene TRBJ1-1; D is ambiguous. Trimming pared 0 bases from V and 5 bases from J, leaving 7 bases between. From germline, CDR1 is LGHNA and CDR2 YNFKEQ. This CDR3 has 13 residues. The CDR3 coding sequence is TGTGCCAGCAGCCAAGAAGTCCGGACTGAAGCTTTCTTT. Protein: CASSQEVRTEAFF.

The chain carries TRBV29-1 and TRBJ1-2; D remains unclear. V lost 3 bases and J lost 4, with 18 bases in between. The CDR3 runs to 15 residues. Germline loops: CDR1 SQVTM, CDR2 ANQGSEA. The CDR3 DNA reads TGCAGCGTTGACGGGCAGGAAGATAAACCCTATGGCTACACCTTC. It translates to CSVDGQEDKPYGYTF.

As for this clonotype: A much larger clone differs by one base, so this may be a read error. The V gene is TRBV12-3 or TRBV12-4, the J gene TRBJ1-1; no definite D call. The CDR3 is 11 residues long. The CDR3: CASSFTRQASF. In DNA form, the CDR3 reads TGTGCCAGCAGTTTTACTCGGCAAGCTTCCTTT.

V is TRBV2 and J is TRBJ1-5; D call uncertain. CDR3 length: 14 amino acids. Trimming shortened V by 4 bases and J by 0 bases, and 7 bases separated the two germline ends. Germline CDR1 SNHLY, CDR2 FYNNEI. The CDR3 loop is CASSGPNSNQPQHF. In nucleotides, the CDR3 is TGTGCCAGCAGTGGACCGAATAGCAATCAGCCCCAGCATTTT.

V usage is TRBV7-3 and J usage is TRBJ2-7; maybe TRBD1 (6 bases). There are 13 residues in the CDR3. The germline V gene encodes CDR1 SGHTA and CDR2 FQGTGA. Trimming removed 4 bases from V and 3 bases from J, with 10 bases in between. This chain's CDR3 is CASSSQQGYEQYF. CDR3 sequence (DNA): TGTGCCAGCAGCTCCCAACAGGGCTACGAGCAGTACTTC.